One sample yielded the 29 T cell receptor beta chains listed below, sequenced in a study of T cell responses to AZD1222 COVID-19 vaccine. The data were produced by immunoSEQ multiplex PCR, yet TCRdb's version contains in-frame clones alone and is incomplete. The data contain tens of thousands of clones, about nine tenths of them singletons. Material: peripheral blood, obtained 28 days after the second AZD1222 dose. The receptors were gathered from an adult who received the AZD1222 COVID-19 vaccine.

V is TRBV28 and J is TRBJ1-3; possibly TRBD1 for D (5 bases). The length of the CDR3 is 16 residues. CDR1 is MDHEN, CDR2 SYDVKM, per germline. With 3 bases removed from V and 0 bases from J, the gap between germline ends came to 12 bases. The CDR3 is CASSLGPKSSGNTIYF. The CDR3 nucleotides are TGTGCCAGCAGTTTGGGGCCGAAAAGCTCTGGAAACACCATATATTTT.

The gene calls are TRBV28 and TRBJ1-5; weak D call: TRBD1 (5 bases). V was cut by 2 bases and J by 0 bases, with 8 bases left in between. Germline assignment: CDR1 MDHEN and CDR2 SYDVKM. This CDR3 is built from 15 residues. CDR3 protein: CASSLNRYSNQPQHF. The CDR3, as DNA: TGTGCCAGCAGTTTAAACAGGTATAGCAATCAGCCCCAGCATTTT.

The chain employs TRBV27 and TRBJ2-7; TRBD2 matches 9 bases. With 2 bases clipped from V and 7 bases from J, the junction kept 6 bases outside the gene matches. This CDR3 contains 14 residues. Germline V gives CDR1 MNHEY, CDR2 SMNVEV (reference sequence). The CDR3 spells CASSLAGGLREQYF. The CDR3 DNA sequence: TGTGCCAGCAGTTTAGCGGGGGGGCTACGGGAGCAGTACTTC.

This chain links TRBV19 with TRBJ2-5; D remains ambiguous. Germline lookup yields CDR1 LNHDA and CDR2 SQIVND (reference sequence). This CDR3 contains 14 residues. Trimming shortened V by 6 bases and J by 2 bases, and 13 bases separated the two germline ends. The CDR3 region is CASSPGRSQETQYF. CDR3 sequence (DNA): TGTGCCAGTAGCCCAGGACGGAGTCAAGAGACCCAGTACTTC.

This sequence joins TRBV5-5 and TRBJ2-5; D might be TRBD1 (5 bases). Germline values: CDR1 SGHKS, CDR2 YYEKEE (reference sequence). This CDR3 spans 13 amino acids. The ends were cut back, 4 bases at V and 5 bases at J, with 12 bases in the middle. CDR3 residues: CASSRVSGETQYF. The CDR3 DNA sequence: TGTGCCAGCAGCCGGGTGTCAGGGGAGACCCAGTACTTC.

For this clone: One junction end does not reproduce the germline sequence, and a read error may be involved. The rearrangement joins TRBV7-7 to TRBJ2-5, with D possibly called TRBD1 or TRBD2 (6 bases each). Germline values: CDR1 SSHAT, CDR2 FNYEAQ (reference sequence). The CDR3 runs 15 residues. This chain's CDR3 is CASSLGGGGGETQYF. The CDR3 region has the DNA TGTGCTAGCAGCTTAGGGGGTGGAGGAGGGGAGACCCAGTACTTC.

The genes are TRBV7-2 and TRBJ2-1; TRBD1 aligns across 7 bases. This CDR3 is built from 15 residues. J gave up 5 bases and V 7 bases, and 11 bases lay outside the gene matches. Looked up from germline, CDR1 is SGHTA and CDR2 is FQGNSA. The DNA for the CDR3 is TGTGCCAGCACCGTCAGGGGGAGCGGTCACAATGAGCAGTTCTTC. Amino acid sequence: CASTVRGSGHNEQFF.

This clone has a handful of counts. The J gene is TRBJ2-1, the V gene TRBV7-2, with D perhaps TRBD1 (5 bases). The V gene's germline CDR1 is SGHTA and CDR2 FQGNSA. Trimming shortened V by 5 bases and J by 8 bases, and 13 bases separated the two germline ends. The CDR3 covers 13 residues. The CDR3 sequence is CASSIRWGDEQFF. DNA of the CDR3: TGTGCCAGCAGCATACGCTGGGGCGATGAGCAGTTCTTC.

The chain links TRBV20-1 to TRBJ2-3; D might be TRBD1 or TRBD2, each matching 5 bases. Germline CDR1 DFQATT, CDR2 SNEGSKA (reference sequence). The CDR3 is made up of 11 amino acids. The CDR3 nucleotides are TGCAGCGGGACGGGGACAGATACGCAGTATTTT. This codes for CSGTGTDTQYF.

This clone counts as medium-sized. The chain is built from TRBV10-2 and TRBJ1-3; D gene unclear. The CDR3 has 17 amino acids. CDR1 WSHSY and CDR2 SAAADI come from the germline V gene. Trimming left V 0 bases short and J 0 bases short, with 12 bases between. The CDR3 DNA reads TGCGCCAGCAGTGAGTCCGCACAGTCGAGCTCTGGAAACACCATATATTTT. Translated: CASSESAQSSSGNTIYF.

Regarding this clone: One end of the junction varies from germline; a read error may be responsible. The chain has TRBV7-7 and TRBJ1-6; 7 bases are a match to TRBD1. The germline V gene encodes CDR1 SSHAT and CDR2 FNYEAQ (reference sequence). This CDR3 spans 17 amino acids. The chain's CDR3 is CASSPGTESSYNSPLHF. CDR3 nucleotides: TGTGCTAGCAGCCCCGGGACAGAAAGCTCCTATAATTCACCCCTCCACTTT.

The rearrangement uses TRBV19 and TRBJ2-5; D is undetermined. Germline-derived CDR1 and CDR2 are LNHDA and SQIVND (reference sequence). V was cut by 3 bases and J by 0 bases, with 14 bases left in between. This CDR3 contains 16 residues. The CDR3 region has the DNA TGTGCCAGTAGTATGCCCAGCCGCTCTTACCAAGAGACCCAGTACTTC. Translating it yields CASSMPSRSYQETQYF.

This chain uses TRBV10-2 with TRBJ1-4, with TRBD1 matching 7 bases. There are 15 residues in the CDR3. Germline CDR1 is WSHSY and CDR2 is SAAADI. The V and J ends lost 0 bases and 6 bases, in that order; junction bases with no gene match: 4. The CDR3 reads CASSESGRGDEKLFF. The DNA for the CDR3 is TGCGCCAGCAGTGAGTCCGGCAGGGGGGATGAAAAACTGTTTTTT.

V usage is TRBV18 and J usage is TRBJ2-7; D is unresolved. Germline CDR1 KGHSH, CDR2 LQKENI. The CDR3 has 13 amino acids. V was shortened by 0 bases and J by 6 bases, with 9 bases between the two germline ends. Here the CDR3 reads CASSPPETIEQYF. For the CDR3, the DNA is TGTGCCAGCTCACCACCGGAGACGATCGAGCAGTACTTC.

The chain links TRBV7-8 to TRBJ1-5; D ambiguous. The CDR3 runs 19 residues. The ends were cut back, 0 bases at V and 2 bases at J, with 20 bases in the middle. Germline V lookup: CDR1 SGHVS, CDR2 FQNEAQ. The CDR3 protein is CASSLASGNSGSGNQPQHF. The CDR3 DNA is TGTGCCAGCAGCTTAGCTTCAGGAAATTCCGGAAGCGGCAATCAGCCCCAGCATTTT. The variable domain in full, completed from reference TRBV7-8 and TRBJ1-5, reads GAGVSQSPRYKVAKRGQDVALRCDPISGHVSLFWYQQALGQGPEFLTYFQNEAQLDKSGLPSDRFFAERPEGSVSTLKIQRTQQEDSAVYLCASSLASGNSGSGNQPQHFGDGTRLSIL.

In its sample, this clone was seen once. CDR3 nucleotide sequence: TGTGCCAGCAGCGTACAACCGGGGGAAAAACTGTTTTTT. Protein sequence: CASSVQPGEKLFF. The chain has TRBV7-9 and TRBJ1-4, with D uncertain. The length of the CDR3 is 13 residues. Trimming pared 5 bases from V and 8 bases from J, leaving 12 bases between. The germline CDR1 and CDR2 sequences are SEHNR and FQNEAQ (reference sequence).

The chain is built from TRBV7-2 and TRBJ1-1; D is perhaps TRBD1 (5 bases). This CDR3 spans 14 amino acids. Trimming took 5 bases from V and 2 from J, leaving 12 bases between them. Germline loops: CDR1 SGHTA, CDR2 FQGNSA. The CDR3 here is CASSRPGLNTEAFF. CDR3 DNA sequence: TGTGCCAGCAGCCGCCCGGGACTTAACACTGAAGCTTTCTTT.

In regard to this clone: Relative to the germline gene, one junction end is altered; a read error may explain this. The chain is built from TRBV7-2 and TRBJ2-5; D is unresolved. The germline V gene encodes CDR1 SGHTA and CDR2 FQGNSA. The CDR3 consists of 13 residues. The CDR3 region has the DNA TGTGCCAGCACCTTAAGCGTAACAGAGACCCAGTACTTC. It translates to CASTLSVTETQYF.

This clone was seen just once. The gene calls are TRBV19 and TRBJ2-7; tentatively, D is TRBD1 or TRBD2 (6 bases each). The V and J ends lost 3 bases and 4 bases respectively, with 13 bases between them. This CDR3 is built from 14 residues. Germline assignment: CDR1 LNHDA and CDR2 SQIVND (reference sequence). The CDR3 bases are TGTGCCAGTAGTATTCCGGGGGCTGAGTACGAGCAGTACTTC. It translates to CASSIPGAEYEQYF.

V is TRBV6-2 or TRBV6-3 and J is TRBJ2-1, with TRBD2 matching over 8 bases. The germline gives CDR1 MNHEY, CDR2 SVGEGT. V lost 5 bases, J lost 10 bases, and 13 bases stayed unmatched. There are 15 residues in the CDR3. The DNA for the CDR3 is TGTGCCAGCAGTCCCAGCGGGAGCCCCACGAGGGAGCAGTTCTTC. This gives the protein CASSPSGSPTREQFF.

J is TRBJ2-6 and V is TRBV6-5, with TRBD1 matching over 10 bases. The length of the CDR3 is 15 residues. The germline gives CDR1 MNHEY, CDR2 SVGAGI. The J segment lost 6 bases and the V segment lost 6 bases, leaving 5 bases of the junction unmatched. The chain's CDR3 is CASRRQGAEANVLTF. The CDR3 nucleotides read TGTGCCAGCAGAAGACAGGGGGCGGAGGCCAACGTCCTGACTTTC.

This sequence joins TRBV14 and TRBJ2-2; D is unresolved. Germline V lookup: CDR1 SGHDN, CDR2 FVKESK. This CDR3 comprises 14 residues. V gave up 4 bases and J gave up 7 bases, with 13 bases separating them. CDR3 sequence reads: CASSLLGPFGELFF. In nucleotides, the CDR3 is TGTGCCAGCAGCCTGCTCGGGCCGTTCGGGGAGCTGTTTTTT.

The genes are TRBV28 and TRBJ1-4; 7 nucleotides match TRBD1. V was pared by 7 bases and J by 7 bases, with 6 bases of the junction left unmatched. The CDR3 runs 13 residues. Looked up from germline, CDR1 is MDHEN and CDR2 is SYDVKM. The CDR3 here is CASKGGLGEKLFF. The CDR3 DNA sequence: TGTGCCAGCAAAGGGGGCTTGGGTGAAAAACTGTTTTTT.

This chain links TRBV30 with TRBJ2-1; 12 positions match TRBD2. The CDR3 spans 15 residues. V shed 4 bases and J 4 bases; nucleotides not matched to a gene: 5. Germline CDR1 GTSNPN, CDR2 SVGIG (reference sequence). The DNA for the CDR3 is TGTGCCTGGATGGGTCTAGCGGGAGGGTACAATGAGCAGTTCTTC. Amino acid sequence: CAWMGLAGGYNEQFF.

The chain carries TRBV5-1 and TRBJ2-7; TRBD1 aligns across 9 bases. This CDR3 comprises 16 residues. J lost 1 base, V lost 0 bases, and 5 bases had no gene match. The germline V gene encodes CDR1 SGHRS and CDR2 YFSETQ. CDR3 in DNA: TGCGCCAGCAGCTTGGGCGGGACAGGGTCGTCCTACGAGCAGTACTTC. This encodes CASSLGGTGSSYEQYF.

This chain connects TRBV7-9 to TRBJ1-5; D is undetermined. V was shortened by 8 bases and J by 6 bases, with 14 bases between the two germline ends. Germline V gene sequence: CDR1 SEHNR, CDR2 FQNEAQ (reference sequence). CDR3 length: 13 amino acids. The CDR3: CASGPDQLQPQHF. CDR3 in DNA: TGTGCCAGCGGCCCGGACCAGCTTCAGCCCCAGCATTTT.

In nucleotides, the CDR3 is TGTGCCAGCAGTCGGGACCGTGAAGCTTTCTTT. It codes for CASSRDREAFF. The chain employs TRBV2 and TRBJ1-1, with a weak D call TRBD1 (5 bases). V lost 5 bases to trimming and J lost 7 bases, with 8 bases between them. The CDR3 length is 11 residues. In germline, CDR1 is SNHLY, CDR2 FYNNEI.

The rearrangement links TRBV5-1 to TRBJ2-3; 7 bases match TRBD2. Germline CDR1 reads SGHRS; CDR2 reads YFSETQ. There are 16 residues in the CDR3. J lost 3 bases, V lost 3 bases, and 10 bases had no gene match. The CDR3 region is CASSSGAGADTDTQYF. For the CDR3, the DNA is TGCGCCAGCAGCTCCGGGGCGGGAGCCGATACAGATACGCAGTATTTT.

The chain links TRBV27 to TRBJ1-6, with 8 positions matching TRBD1. The CDR3 runs to 15 residues. The J segment lost 6 bases and the V segment lost 6 bases, leaving 7 bases of the junction unmatched. Germline V gives CDR1 MNHEY, CDR2 SMNVEV (reference sequence). The DNA for the CDR3 is TGTGCCAGCAGGCCGACAGGGGCCTTTAATTCACCCCTCCACTTT. Protein: CASRPTGAFNSPLHF.